These T cell receptor beta chains were read from a single sample in a study of shared T cell receptors in the human thymus. TCRdb's copy holds only in-frame clones and misses some; the assay was immunoSEQ multiplex PCR. The sample lists 650,000 to 950,000 clones; 70% to 90% were seen once. Another study also made use of these data, one on human thymus T cells.

Sequencing was performed on thymocytes. All receptors derive from a girl under three years old with a congenital heart defect. Both conserved end residues are part of each CDR3. The order of the fields is J gene, D gene, V gene, clone size, CDR3 protein, CDR3 DNA. A D gene is named only where the DNA matches it firmly. Clone size is not always given. Where it is, it says once, few, many or a class for expanded clones.

TRBJ1-1,TRBD1,TRBV5-1,NA,CASSSGGRDTEAFF,TGCGCCAGCAGCTCAGGGGGCAGGGACACTGAAGCTTTCTTT
TRBJ1-1,NA,TRBV7-9,NA,CASSRNTEAFF,TGTGCCAGCAGCCGTAACACTGAAGCTTTCTTT
TRBJ1-2,TRBD1,TRBV10-2,once,CASSRDRHQYGYTF,TGCGCCAGCTCTCGGGACAGACATCAATATGGCTACACCTTC
TRBJ2-3,TRBD2,TRBV7-2,NA,CASSLFYSGGIDTQYF,TGTGCCAGCAGCTTATTTTATAGCGGGGGGATAGATACGCAGTATTTT
TRBJ2-2,TRBD2,TRBV6-4,NA,CASSDQAGDTGELFF,TGTGCCAGCAGTGATCAAGCGGGGGACACCGGGGAGCTGTTTTTT
TRBJ2-3,NA,TRBV5-8,NA,CASSLAFDFPCTDTQYF,TGTGCCAGCAGCTTGGCCTTCGACTTTCCTTGCACAGATACGCAGTATTTT
TRBJ1-3,TRBD1,TRBV9,NA,CASSISSRTGGWIGNTIYF,TGTGCCAGCAGCATATCGTCTAGGACAGGCGGTTGGATTGGAAACACCATATATTTT
TRBJ2-6,NA,TRBV19,NA,CASSIGLSGANVLTF,TGTGCCAGTAGTATAGGTCTCTCTGGGGCCAACGTCCTGACTTTC
TRBJ1-1,NA,TRBV6-6,NA,CASMSEAETEAFF,TGTGCCAGCATGTCAGAGGCAGAAACTGAAGCTTTCTTT
TRBJ1-6,TRBD1,TRBV7-8,NA,CASSLNGRRDRDNSPLHF,TGTGCCAGCAGCTTAAATGGGCGCCGTGACAGGGATAATTCACCCCTCCACTTT
TRBJ2-5,TRBD2,TRBV6-5,NA,CASSYMTSGGYETQYF,TGTGCCAGCAGTTACATGACTAGCGGGGGGTATGAGACCCAGTACTTC
TRBJ2-5,NA,TRBV19,NA,CASSIRPDSSQETQYF,TGTGCCAGTAGTATTAGGCCGGACAGTAGCCAAGAGACCCAGTACTTC
TRBJ1-5,NA,TRBV15,NA,CATSLARHNQPQHF,TGTGCCACCAGCCTTGCGAGACACAATCAGCCCCAGCATTTT
TRBJ2-3,NA,TRBV6-5,NA,CASSYSAASGTDTQYF,TGTGCCAGCAGTTACTCCGCGGCTTCGGGCACAGATACGCAGTATTTT
TRBJ2-1,NA,TRBV4-1,NA,CASSRRVVRATSYNEQFF,TGCGCCAGCAGCCGCCGCGTGGTCAGGGCGACCTCCTACAATGAGCAGTTCTTC
TRBJ1-1,NA,TRBV14,NA,CASSQECQLNTEAFF,TGTGCCAGCAGCCAAGAATGCCAACTTAACACTGAAGCTTTCTTT